The clone carrying this T cell receptor beta chain was found a few times. Its antigen is unidentified. This sample is drawn from a study of identical twins. Study-wide results and caveats: Twins showed weaker excess sharing in their beta out-of-frame sequences.

Through template switching, a universal primer site was introduced, and the cDNA contained unique molecular identifiers. From the 5' RACE reads, TCRdb called clonotypes with MiXCR, one entry per CDR3 protein. The sample lists nearly 900,000 distinct CDR3 sequences; roughly an eighth were seen once. Germline V lookup: CDR1 MGHRA, CDR2 YSYEKL. This CDR3 is 13 amino acids long. V lost 6 bases and J lost 1, with 8 bases in between. This sample also appeared in a second study, on yellow fever vaccine responses in identical twins.

The clonotype originates from a woman aged 18-29 years in good health. Specimen: PBMCs. The genes are TRBV4-1 and TRBJ2-3; D remains ambiguous. The CDR3 sequence: CASRKGGTDTQYF. CDR3 coding DNA: TGCGCCAGCAGGAAAGGAGGCACAGATACGCAGTATTTT.